This is a list of T cell receptor beta chains from one sample in a study of identical twins. One entry per CDR3 protein results from TCRdb running MiXCR on the 5' RACE reads. The top ten hold around 7.2% of the sample, which has around 340,000 distinct CDR3 sequences, more than 9% seen once. This sample also belongs to another study, concerning yellow fever vaccine responses in identical twins.

The sample comprised CD8+ T cells sorted from blood. The receptors derive from a woman aged 18-29 years in good health. Each CDR3 is given with its conserved first and last residue. The order of the fields is V gene, clone size, J gene, D gene, CDR3 DNA, CDR3 protein. The D gene is left open where the match is weak. Where a row states a size, it is once, few, many or the class of an expanded clone; other rows omit it.

TRBV4-2	few	TRBJ2-2	.	TGTGCCAGCAGCCGGTCGGGGGAGGTTACCGGGGAGCTGTTTTTT	CASSRSGEVTGELFF
TRBV7-3	many	TRBJ2-1	TRBD1	TGTGCCAGCAGCAACCGGCCCGACAGGGGCGATGAGCAGTTCTTC	CASSNRPDRGDEQFF
TRBV5-1	.	TRBJ2-7	.	TGCGCCAGCATACGGTCGGTGGGCTCGCCGATAACCTACGAGCAGTACTTC	CASIRSVGSPITYEQYF
TRBV11-2	few	TRBJ2-5	TRBD2	TGTGCCAGCAGCCGCGAGGCGGGAGGGGATGAGACCCAGTACTTC	CASSREAGGDETQYF
TRBV6-2/TRBV6-3	few	TRBJ2-3	.	TGTGCCAGCAGTTACGGTCGGGCTAGCACAGATACGCAGTATTTT	CASSYGRASTDTQYF
TRBV4-1	.	TRBJ1-5	TRBD1	TGCGCCAGCAGCCAAGTCCAGGGGGCCGGGGTCGGTAATCAGCCCCAGCATTTT	CASSQVQGAGVGNQPQHF
TRBV13	few	TRBJ2-7	TRBD1	TGTGCCAGCAGCCCGGGACAGCTAGACTACGAGCAGTACTTC	CASSPGQLDYEQYF
TRBV4-1	.	TRBJ2-7	TRBD2	TGCGCCAGCAGGTCTCTAGCGGGAGGGCCCTACGAGCAGTACTTC	CASRSLAGGPYEQYF
TRBV4-1	many	TRBJ2-1	.	TGCGCCAGCAGCCAAGATCTTAATGAGCAGTTCTTC	CASSQDLNEQFF
TRBV15	.	TRBJ2-1	TRBD1	TGTGCCACCTCGGACAGGGTATACAATGAGCAGTTCTTC	CATSDRVYNEQFF
TRBV7-9	.	TRBJ2-1	.	TGTGCCAGCAGCCCTACGGACCAGCGGGTTGAGCAGTTCTTC	CASSPTDQRVEQFF
TRBV29-1	.	TRBJ2-1	.	TGCAGCGTTGAACGGACAGGGAGGGATGAGCAGTTCTTC	CSVERTGRDEQFF
TRBV20-1	.	TRBJ2-5	.	TGCAGTTCCGGAGAAGGGGTCGAGACCCAGTACTTC	CSSGEGVETQYF
TRBV9	few	TRBJ2-2	.	TGTGCCAGCAGCGCTCCCAGGAACACCGGGGAGCTGTTTTTT	CASSAPRNTGELFF
TRBV5-1	.	TRBJ2-7	TRBD1	TGCGCCAGCAGCCCGTGGGACAGGGAGGATTGGGACTTC	CASSPWDREDWDF
TRBV27	.	TRBJ2-3	TRBD2	TGTGCCAGCAGTTCCCGCCTCATAAGAGGGAGTATTAGCGGGGGGCTCACAGATACGCAGTATTTT	CASSSRLIRGSISGGLTDTQYF
TRBV28	few	TRBJ1-2	.	TGTGCCAGCAGTTTCCAGGGCCCCTACTATGGCTACACCTTC	CASSFQGPYYGYTF
TRBV6-2/TRBV6-3	.	TRBJ1-2	.	TGTGCCAGCAGCCGAACTATAGAAGAACAATACTATGGCTACACCTTC	CASSRTIEEQYYGYTF